The 21 T cell receptor beta chains below come from one sample, sequenced in a study of T cell responses to AZD1222 COVID-19 vaccine. Using immunoSEQ multiplex PCR, the repertoire was profiled, and TCRdb retains in-frame clones only, with some absent. The table lists some 140,000 clones, 85% to 90% of them singletons. The sample consisted of peripheral blood, taken on day 0 of MenACWY control vaccination. The receptors derive from an adult in good health.

The chain recombines TRBV6-1 with TRBJ1-1; the D gene is possibly TRBD1 (5 bases). CDR3 length: 13 amino acids. CDR1 and CDR2 from the germline V gene are MNHNS and SASEGT. Trimming shortened V by 7 bases and J by 7 bases, and 16 bases separated the two germline ends. As DNA, the CDR3 is TGTGCCAGCACGTGGAGGGGCGGAGGTGAAGCTTTCTTT. It codes for CASTWRGGGEAFF.

This clone was recorded a few times. V usage is TRBV27 and J usage is TRBJ1-1; 10 bases are a match to TRBD1. Germline trimming cut 3 bases from V and 5 bases from J; bases unmatched to any gene: 6. This CDR3 is 15 amino acids long. CDR1 MNHEY and CDR2 SMNVEV come from the germline V gene (reference sequence). The CDR3 sequence: CASSFLQDRGTEAFF. The CDR3 nucleotides are TGTGCCAGCAGTTTCCTCCAGGACAGGGGGACTGAAGCTTTCTTT.

The gene calls are TRBV5-8 and TRBJ1-2; a weak D match, TRBD1 (5 bases). Trimming left V 6 bases short and J 3 bases short, with 15 bases between. Germline V CDR1 and CDR2: SGHTS, YDEGEE. The CDR3 has 14 amino acids. CDR3 sequence (DNA): TGTGCCAGCACAGCTTGGCCCAGGGACTATGGCTACACCTTC. Amino acid sequence: CASTAWPRDYGYTF.

The genes are TRBV19 and TRBJ2-3; D could derive from TRBD1 or TRBD2 (6 bases each). The CDR3 length is 16 residues. The germline V gene has CDR1 LNHDA and CDR2 SQIVND (reference sequence). V lost 7 bases, J lost 0 bases, and 17 bases lay in between. DNA for the CDR3: TGTGCCAGTAAAAGGGGGACTCCCCTAAGCACAGATACGCAGTATTTT. This encodes CASKRGTPLSTDTQYF.

J is TRBJ2-7 and V is TRBV11-3; D tentatively fits TRBD1 or TRBD2 (5 bases each). Deletions cut 3 bases from V and 3 bases from J, with 12 bases between. The germline V gene encodes CDR1 SGHNT and CDR2 YENEEA. The CDR3 is 14 amino acids. The CDR3 sequence is CASSFGARLYEQYF. In nucleotides, the CDR3 is TGTGCCAGCAGCTTCGGGGCCCGACTCTACGAGCAGTACTTC.

The chain couples TRBV19 to TRBJ1-2, with TRBD1 matching over 8 bases. This CDR3 region has 13 residues. J lost 4 bases, V lost 5 bases, and 3 bases had no gene match. CDR1 and CDR2 from the germline V gene are LNHDA and SQIVND (reference sequence). The chain's CDR3 is CASSPTGGYGYTF. The CDR3 bases are TGTGCCAGTAGTCCAACAGGGGGCTATGGCTACACCTTC.

This clone was seen only a few times. This chain connects TRBV28 to TRBJ2-5; TRBD1 is a possible D gene (6 bases). The germline V gene encodes CDR1 MDHEN and CDR2 SYDVKM. The CDR3 loop spans 14 amino acids. The V gene lost 6 bases and the J gene lost 1 base, with 12 bases spanning the gap. The DNA of the CDR3 is TGTGCCAGCAGCTCCGACAGGATCCAAGAGACCCAGTACTTC. Residues: CASSSDRIQETQYF.

V is TRBV30 and J is TRBJ2-1, with 8 bases matching TRBD1. The CDR3 loop spans 15 amino acids. Trimming at V came to 2 bases and at J to 4 bases, leaving 7 bases not matched to a gene. Germline CDR1 reads GTSNPN; CDR2 reads SVGIG (reference sequence). The CDR3 sequence is CAWSQQGGSYNEQFF. CDR3 bases: TGTGCCTGGAGTCAACAGGGGGGATCGTACAATGAGCAGTTCTTC.

This chain joins TRBV11-3 and TRBJ2-7; D not certain. Germline V gene data show CDR1 as SGHNT and CDR2 as YENEEA. V dropped 2 bases and J dropped 5 bases, with 19 bases sitting between them. CDR3 length: 16 amino acids. The CDR3 nucleotides read TGTGCCAGCAGCTTACGACCCTCGGATATTTTCGACGAGCAGTACTTC. Its translation: CASSLRPSDIFDEQYF.

J is TRBJ2-3 and V is TRBV2, with TRBD1 matching over 9 bases. CDR1 is SNHLY and CDR2 is FYNNEI in the germline V gene. The CDR3 has 14 residues. V lost 6 bases, J lost 3 bases, and 4 bases stayed unmatched. This CDR3 is CASREQGATDTQYF. The CDR3 DNA sequence: TGTGCCAGCAGAGAACAGGGGGCAACAGATACGCAGTATTTT. Complete variable domain (other parts from reference TRBV2 and TRBJ2-3): EPEVTQTPSHQVTQMGQEVILRCVPISNHLYFYWYRQILGQKVEFLVSFYNNEISEKSEIFDDQFSVERPDGSNFTLKIRSTKLEDSAMYFCASREQGATDTQYFGPGTRLTVL.

This chain uses TRBV11-2 with TRBJ1-4, with D maybe TRBD1 (5 bases). Germline V gene lookup returns CDR1 SGHAT and CDR2 FQNNGV. The CDR3 length is 14 residues. Deletions cut 5 bases from V and 10 bases from J, with 17 bases between. CDR3 nucleotides: TGTGCCAGCAGCCCCGGAAGGGGTTCGGTAAAACTGTTTTTT. It encodes CASSPGRGSVKLFF. The entire variable domain, with the rest obtained from reference TRBV11-2 and TRBJ1-4, is as follows: EAGVAQSPRYKIIEKRQSVAFWCNPISGHATLYWYQQILGQGPKLLIQFQNNGVVDDSQLPKDRFSAERLKGVDSTLKIQPAKLEDSAVYLCASSPGRGSVKLFFGSGTQLSVL.

The V and J genes are TRBV7-2 and TRBJ1-2; 7 nucleotides line up with TRBD1. V was clipped by 5 bases and J by 7 bases; unmatched bases: 10. CDR1 and CDR2 (germline): SGHTA, FQGNSA. The CDR3 is made up of 14 amino acids. CDR3: CASSPGQLLGGYTF. The CDR3 nucleotides are TGTGCCAGCAGCCCGGGACAGCTCCTCGGTGGCTACACCTTC.

This sequence joins TRBV11-3 and TRBJ1-2; no firm D call. Trimming shortened V by 5 bases and J by 4 bases, and 8 bases separated the two germline ends. Germline V CDR1 and CDR2: SGHNT, YENEEA. This CDR3 is built from 12 residues. DNA of the CDR3: TGTGCCAGCAGCCGCGGGAGCTATGGCTACACCTTC. It encodes CASSRGSYGYTF.

This chain joins TRBV30 and TRBJ1-3, with no clear D. Per germline, CDR1 GTSNPN and CDR2 SVGIG (reference sequence). V was clipped by 0 bases and J by 0 bases, with 9 bases between them. The length of the CDR3 is 15 residues. In nucleotides, the CDR3 is TGTGCCTGGAGTGTATGTCCCTACTCTGGAAACACCATATATTTT. Translating gives CAWSVCPYSGNTIYF.

V usage is TRBV27 and J usage is TRBJ2-2; 9 bases map to TRBD1. CDR3 length equals 14 residues. Trimming at V came to 11 bases and at J to 7 bases, leaving 11 bases not matched to a gene. Germline V gene sequence: CDR1 MNHEY, CDR2 SMNVEV (reference sequence). Here the CDR3 reads CAAGTGGWGGELFF. CDR3 DNA: TGTGCCGCGGGTACAGGGGGCTGGGGCGGGGAGCTGTTTTTT.

The chain couples TRBV3-1 (or the pseudogene TRBV3-2) to TRBJ1-2; TRBD1 might be the D (5 bases). The CDR3 has 15 residues. Trimming took 6 bases from V and 8 from J, leaving 22 bases between them. Germline assignment: CDR1 LGHDT and CDR2 YNNKEL (reference sequence). CDR3: CASSPRDFYRGGYTF. CDR3 DNA sequence: TGTGCCAGCAGTCCTCGGGACTTCTACCGAGGGGGCTACACCTTC.

This chain uses TRBV5-1 with TRBJ1-4, with 8 bases lining up with TRBD1. Per the germline V gene, CDR1 is SGHRS and CDR2 is YFSETQ. V lost 0 bases and J lost 8; bases outside the gene matches: 6. The CDR3 loop spans 15 amino acids. The CDR3 region is CASSLAGGLEEKLFF. In DNA, the CDR3 is TGCGCCAGCAGCTTGGCAGGGGGCCTGGAAGAAAAACTGTTTTTT.

This chain joins TRBV20-1 and TRBJ2-4; D gene uncertain. Germline CDR1 and CDR2: DFQATT and SNEGSKA (reference sequence). V was pared by 2 bases and J by 9 bases, with 5 bases between. The CDR3 consists of 10 residues. The CDR3 DNA reads TGCAGTGCTAGATGGGGCATTCAGTACTTC. As protein: CSARWGIQYF.

The V call is TRBV5-4, the J call TRBJ1-3, with TRBD1 identical over 10 bases. This CDR3 is 15 amino acids long. With 2 bases clipped from V and 5 bases from J, the junction kept 4 bases outside the gene matches. The V gene's germline CDR1 is SGHNT and CDR2 YYREEE (reference sequence). The CDR3 here is CASSLGDRGRNTIYF. The CDR3 DNA reads as TGTGCCAGCAGCTTAGGGGACAGGGGAAGAAACACCATATATTTT.

This chain connects TRBV7-8 to TRBJ2-7; D is unclear. Per the germline V gene, CDR1 is SGHVS and CDR2 is FQNEAQ. V dropped 5 bases and J dropped 0 bases, with 11 bases sitting between them. CDR3 length: 14 amino acids. CDR3 DNA: TGTGCCAGCAGCCACTCCGTGGTCTCCTACGAGCAGTACTTC. Amino acid sequence: CASSHSVVSYEQYF.

This rearrangement joins TRBV5-6 to TRBJ2-7; TRBD2 aligns across 8 bases. The CDR3 has 16 amino acids. CDR1 is SGHDT and CDR2 is YYEEEE in the germline V gene. V was clipped by 4 bases and J by 3 bases; unmatched bases: 12. As DNA, the CDR3 is TGTGCCAGCAGCCCCCCGGGTAGCGGGGTTATCTACGAGCAGTACGTC. Its protein product is CASSPPGSGVIYEQYV.